The clone carrying this T cell receptor (beta chain) came up a few times. Its antigen remains unidentified. Time point in this sample: newly diagnosed GD, antithyroid drugs for less than 3 months. Scientists built the TCR library using RNA that was extracted from PBMCs. This sample was taken from a study of regulatory T cells in long-lasting Graves disease. There are 16 residues in the CDR3. V lost 6 bases and J 4 bases, leaving 20 bases between the germline ends. Germline values: CDR1 KGHSH, CDR2 LQKENI. Points from the study as a whole: Sample size, which was small, may have reduced accuracy.

HTBI primers from iRepertoire and Arm-PCR of CDR3 regions yielded the TCR beta libraries. Each CDR3 protein is one row after TCRdb ran MiXCR on the multiplex PCR reads. Of 360,000 or so distinct CDR3 sequences listed, 16% are singletons. The same sample was also studied in work on T cells in Graves' hyperthyroidism and ophthalmopathy. That work contributes: Ophthalmopathy could be told apart from stable hyperthyroidism with a 13 V-J model.

The sequence was obtained from a man between 35 and 55 years old with Graves disease. The sample was peripheral blood mononuclear cells (PBMCs), taken at new diagnosis, from a patient treated with antithyroid drugs. The chain has TRBV18 and TRBJ2-3; the D gene is possibly TRBD2 (6 bases). CDR3 DNA sequence: TGTGCCAGCTCCCGGGAACGGCGGGGTGTCGCAGATACGCAGTATTTT. Protein product: CASSRERRGVADTQYF.